The rows below give T cell receptor beta chains drawn from one sample of a study of shared clonotypes between healthy human individuals. Some clones are missing from TCRdb's copy, which holds only in-frame ones; the method was immunoSEQ multiplex PCR. Of approximately 2,000,000 clones listed, roughly 90% are singletons. Sequenced input: naive CD4+ T cells from PBMCs. These receptors were obtained from a man aged 18 to 29 in good health. Some clones in this sample may be carry-over from other donors' samples. Both conserved end residues are part of each CDR3. The order of the fields is D gene, clone size, V gene, J gene, CDR3 protein, CDR3 DNA. A D gene is named only where the DNA matches it firmly. Only some rows state a clone size, as once, few, many or a class for expanded clones.

D: TRBD1; size: .; V: TRBV7-9; J: TRBJ2-7; CDR3: CASSLVWTGTYEQYF; DNA: TGTGCCAGCAGCTTAGTATGGACAGGGACCTACGAGCAGTACTTC
D: TRBD2; size: .; V: TRBV28; J: TRBJ2-1; CDR3: CASSLTGGPWNEQFF; DNA: TGTGCCAGCAGTTTGACGGGAGGGCCCTGGAATGAGCAGTTCTTC
D: TRBD1; size: .; V: TRBV7-8; J: TRBJ1-5; CDR3: CASSSGQGERIGNQPQHF; DNA: TGTGCCAGCAGCTCGGGACAGGGGGAAAGGATTGGCAATCAGCCCCAGCATTTT
D: .; size: .; V: TRBV2; J: TRBJ2-7; CDR3: CASSEQGSYYEQYF; DNA: TGTGCCAGCAGTGAACAGGGATCCTATTACGAGCAGTACTTC
D: .; size: .; V: TRBV10-1; J: TRBJ1-5; CDR3: CATKGLGEMSNQPQHF; DNA: TGCGCCACCAAGGGTCTGGGGGAGATGAGCAATCAGCCCCAGCATTTT
D: .; size: .; V: TRBV2; J: TRBJ2-7; CDR3: CASRVTTVDEQYF; DNA: TGTGCCAGCAGGGTTACCACGGTTGACGAGCAGTACTTC
D: .; size: .; V: TRBV28; J: TRBJ1-2; CDR3: CASSIRGGGPGYTF; DNA: TGTGCCAGCAGCATACGGGGGGGCGGGCCTGGCTACACCTTC
D: .; size: .; V: TRBV19; J: TRBJ2-5; CDR3: CASSMRQQETQYF; DNA: TGTGCCAGTAGTATGAGACAGCAAGAGACCCAGTACTTC
D: .; size: .; V: TRBV10-1; J: TRBJ2-1; CDR3: CASSDFGLAIGNEQFF; DNA: TGCGCCAGCAGTGATTTTGGGCTGGCCATCGGCAATGAGCAGTTCTTC
D: .; size: .; V: TRBV5-4; J: TRBJ2-1; CDR3: CASSLEADSYNEQFF; DNA: TGTGCCAGCAGCTTGGAAGCGGACTCCTACAATGAGCAGTTCTTC
D: TRBD1; size: .; V: TRBV5-8; J: TRBJ2-7; CDR3: CASGSHQGVAGSSYEQYF; DNA: TGTGCCAGCGGCTCCCATCAGGGGGTGGCAGGGAGCTCCTACGAGCAGTACTTC
D: TRBD2; size: .; V: TRBV7-3; J: TRBJ2-3; CDR3: CASSYSSGRMDTQYF; DNA: TGTGCCAGCAGCTATTCTAGCGGGAGGATGGATACGCAGTATTTT
D: .; size: .; V: TRBV18; J: TRBJ2-3; CDR3: CASQTGTSQDTQYF; DNA: TGTGCCAGCCAAACGGGGACATCCCAAGATACGCAGTATTTT
D: TRBD2; size: .; V: TRBV30; J: TRBJ2-7; CDR3: CAWRLAGGVMEQYF; DNA: TGTGCCTGGAGACTAGCGGGAGGAGTTATGGAGCAGTACTTC
D: .; size: few; V: TRBV7-2; J: TRBJ1-5; CDR3: CASSFVGQDQPQHF; DNA: TGTGCCAGCAGCTTCGTGGGGCAGGATCAGCCCCAGCATTTT
D: TRBD1; size: .; V: TRBV11-2; J: TRBJ2-7; CDR3: CASSSNPGQTYEQYF; DNA: TGTGCCAGCAGCTCAAACCCGGGACAGACCTACGAGCAGTACTTC
D: .; size: .; V: TRBV19; J: TRBJ2-2; CDR3: CASSPGGSGELFF; DNA: TGTGCCAGTAGCCCTGGGGGGAGTGGGGAGCTGTTTTTT
D: TRBD2; size: .; V: TRBV19; J: TRBJ2-7; CDR3: CASSTTIAGKGGEQYF; DNA: TGTGCCAGTAGTACCACCATAGCGGGAAAGGGTGGCGAGCAGTACTTC
D: .; size: once; V: TRBV5-1; J: TRBJ1-2; CDR3: CASSTPAGHSEGYTF; DNA: TGCGCCAGCAGCACCCCCGCAGGACATTCCGAGGGCTACACCTTC
D: TRBD2; size: once; V: TRBV28; J: TRBJ2-1; CDR3: CASNSGGRAGEQFF; DNA: TGTGCCAGCAACTCTGGCGGGAGGGCCGGAGAGCAGTTCTTC
D: .; size: .; V: TRBV7-3; J: TRBJ2-3; CDR3: CASSFDSADTQYF; DNA: TGTGCCAGCAGCTTTGATTCCGCAGATACGCAGTATTTT
D: .; size: .; V: TRBV28; J: TRBJ1-5; CDR3: CASSFLGLRDTSNQPQHF; DNA: TGTGCCAGCAGTTTTCTGGGCCTGCGGGACACCAGCAATCAGCCCCAGCATTTT
D: .; size: .; V: TRBV6-6; J: TRBJ2-1; CDR3: CASSPPGRQNNEQFF; DNA: TGTGCCAGCAGTCCTCCGGGACGCCAGAACAATGAGCAGTTCTTC
D: TRBD2; size: .; V: TRBV9; J: TRBJ2-1; CDR3: CASSSRTSVDEQFF; DNA: TGTGCCAGCAGCTCACGGACTAGCGTCGATGAGCAGTTCTTC
D: .; size: .; V: TRBV7-8; J: TRBJ1-1; CDR3: CASSLASGTNTEAFF; DNA: TGTGCCAGCAGCTTAGCATCCGGCACGAACACTGAAGCTTTCTTT
D: .; size: few; V: TRBV7-2; J: TRBJ2-3; CDR3: CASSLQWGGPSTDTQYF; DNA: TGTGCCAGCAGCTTACAGTGGGGTGGACCTAGCACAGATACGCAGTATTTT
D: .; size: .; V: TRBV6-1; J: TRBJ2-3; CDR3: CASSATPTKSTDTQYF; DNA: TGTGCCAGCAGTGCCACTCCGACTAAATCCACAGATACGCAGTATTTT
D: TRBD2; size: once; V: TRBV7-3; J: TRBJ2-1; CDR3: CASSSEGTSGSYNEQFF; DNA: TGTGCCAGCAGCTCCGAAGGGACTAGCGGGAGTTACAATGAGCAGTTCTTC
D: .; size: .; V: TRBV27; J: TRBJ2-7; CDR3: CASSFESLGYEQYF; DNA: TGTGCCAGCAGTTTCGAGTCATTGGGGTACGAGCAGTACTTC
D: .; size: .; V: TRBV14; J: TRBJ2-1; CDR3: CASSQSGAGAYNEQFF; DNA: TGTGCCAGCAGCCAATCCGGGGCAGGTGCCTACAATGAGCAGTTCTTC
D: .; size: .; V: TRBV5-1; J: TRBJ2-2; CDR3: CASSPLGRDTGELFF; DNA: TGCGCCAGCAGCCCCTTGGGGAGAGACACCGGGGAGCTGTTTTTT
D: .; size: .; V: TRBV7-3; J: TRBJ2-3; CDR3: CASSLTRASTDTQYF; DNA: TGTGCCAGCAGCCTAACTAGGGCTAGCACAGATACGCAGTATTTT
D: .; size: .; V: TRBV27; J: TRBJ2-6; CDR3: CASSLTTEIIDSGANVLTF; DNA: TGTGCCAGCAGTTTAACGACAGAGATAATCGACTCTGGGGCCAACGTCCTGACTTTC
D: .; size: .; V: TRBV29-1; J: TRBJ2-7; CDR3: CSVGETYEQYF; DNA: TGCAGCGTCGGAGAAACCTACGAGCAGTACTTC
D: .; size: .; V: TRBV2; J: TRBJ1-1; CDR3: CASSNLWGTEAFF; DNA: TGTGCCAGCAGTAATCTCTGGGGCACTGAAGCTTTCTTT
D: .; size: .; V: TRBV15; J: TRBJ1-2; CDR3: CATSRRVWAATDYGYTF; DNA: TGTGCCACCAGCCGTCGGGTATGGGCAGCCACAGACTATGGCTACACCTTC
D: .; size: .; V: TRBV9; J: TRBJ2-3; CDR3: CASSVGRTDTQYF; DNA: TGTGCCAGCAGCGTAGGAAGGACAGATACGCAGTATTTT
D: .; size: .; V: TRBV5-1; J: TRBJ1-2; CDR3: CASSPSALLYGYTF; DNA: TGCGCCAGCAGCCCAAGTGCATTGTTGTATGGCTACACCTTC
D: .; size: .; V: TRBV5-1; J: TRBJ2-5; CDR3: CASSLGSVQEKYF; DNA: TGCGCCAGCAGCTTGGGATCCGTCCAGGAGAAATACTTC
D: .; size: .; V: TRBV9; J: TRBJ2-3; CDR3: CASSVAGQSTDTQYF; DNA: TGTGCCAGCAGCGTAGCTGGACAGAGCACAGATACGCAGTATTTT
D: .; size: .; V: TRBV2; J: TRBJ1-3; CDR3: CASKIQGESGNTIYF; DNA: TGTGCCAGCAAGATACAGGGAGAATCTGGAAACACCATATATTTT
D: .; size: once; V: TRBV10-2; J: TRBJ1-5; CDR3: CASSERPGAQPQHF; DNA: TGCGCCAGCAGTGAGAGGCCAGGGGCTCAGCCCCAGCATTTT
D: TRBD2; size: .; V: TRBV13; J: TRBJ2-1; CDR3: CASSLSPPSSGRGSYNEQFF; DNA: TGTGCCAGCAGCTTATCCCCCCCCTCGAGCGGGAGGGGTTCCTACAATGAGCAGTTCTTC
D: .; size: .; V: TRBV7-8; J: TRBJ2-7; CDR3: CASSLGRAYEQYF; DNA: TGTGCCAGCAGCTTGGGACGGGCCTACGAGCAGTACTTC
D: .; size: once; V: TRBV25-1; J: TRBJ1-2; CDR3: CASTRGGSNYGYTF; DNA: TGTGCCAGCACCCGGGGGGGGAGTAACTATGGCTACACCTTC
D: .; size: .; V: TRBV7-2; J: TRBJ2-5; CDR3: CASSLGYQETQYF; DNA: TGTGCCAGCAGCTTGGGGTACCAAGAGACCCAGTACTTC
D: .; size: .; V: TRBV5-1; J: TRBJ2-3; CDR3: CASSLDGGPTDTQYF; DNA: TGCGCCAGCAGCTTGGATGGGGGACCCACAGATACGCAGTATTTT
D: .; size: .; V: TRBV27; J: TRBJ2-1; CDR3: CASSLSIVYNEQFF; DNA: TGTGCCAGCAGTTTATCCATCGTCTACAATGAGCAGTTCTTC
D: .; size: .; V: TRBV10-2; J: TRBJ2-5; CDR3: CASSEYTGQETQYF; DNA: TGCGCCAGCAGCGAATATACAGGTCAAGAGACCCAGTACTTC
D: TRBD2; size: .; V: TRBV2; J: TRBJ2-1; CDR3: CASCREASQNEQFF; DNA: TGTGCCAGCTGCCGGGAGGCAAGCCAAAATGAGCAGTTCTTC
D: .; size: .; V: TRBV7-3; J: TRBJ2-2; CDR3: CASSLGLALHWGELFF; DNA: TGTGCCAGCAGCTTAGGGTTAGCCCTCCATTGGGGGGAGCTGTTTTTT
D: TRBD1; size: .; V: TRBV30; J: TRBJ2-7; CDR3: CAWRQGHEQYF; DNA: TGTGCCTGGCGACAGGGCCACGAGCAGTACTTC
D: .; size: .; V: TRBV2; J: TRBJ1-1; CDR3: CASRILRDRGEAFF; DNA: TGTGCCAGCAGGATCCTCCGGGACCGTGGTGAAGCTTTCTTT
D: TRBD1; size: .; V: TRBV5-5; J: TRBJ2-3; CDR3: CASTQGQDTDTQYF; DNA: TGTGCCAGCACCCAGGGACAGGACACAGATACGCAGTATTTT